This T cell receptor beta chain was sequenced for a study of T-cell memory formation after mild COVID-19. Whole-study context: The TCR clusters were mostly specific to one donor.

V dropped 6 bases and J dropped 4; count of bases not matched to a gene: 6. CDR3 size: 15 residues. Germline lookup yields CDR1 MDHEN and CDR2 SYDVKM. General study findings and limits: CD8+ contracting clones occupied EMRA, while CD4+ ones occupied mainly CM and EM.

MiXCR, applied by TCRdb to the 5' RACE reads, yields one record per CDR3 protein. The sample yields 150,000 to 200,000 distinct CDR3 sequences, 11% seen once. Notes on this clonotype: Its antigen is currently unknown.

The receptor comes from a young man who had mild COVID-19 (a few samples of this study predate the infection). Cell type and time point are not known. The J gene is TRBJ2-3, the V gene TRBV28, with TRBD2 matching 11 bases. Specimen: PBMCs or a T cell subset sorted from them (not recorded which). Here the CDR3 reads CASSSGSGGADTQYF. CDR3 sequence (DNA): TGTGCCAGCAGCAGCGGTAGCGGGGGGGCAGATACGCAGTATTTT.